This TCR beta chain appears in the sequencing data of a study of T cell repertoires in cytomegalovirus infection. The wider study: CMV epitopes that were recently identified and HLA-C-restricted were used alongside well-studied HLA-B-restricted ones. CMV infection together with matching HLA type was indicated by public TCR beta signatures. Whole-study results and caveats: Summed frequency of shared TCR beta families picked out CMV carriers who also had the relevant HLA.

TCRdb re-called the reads through MiXCR, storing one row per CDR3 protein. The data hold hundreds of thousands of distinct CDR3 sequences, with 30% to 35% observed a single time. For this clonotype: The antigen is undetermined.

V lost 6 bases, J lost 2 bases, and 11 bases lay in between. This CDR3 has 12 amino acids. Germline V gene data show CDR1 as SQVTM and CDR2 as ANQGSEA. The chain couples TRBV29-1 to TRBJ2-7; D is perhaps TRBD1 (6 bases). Here the sequenced sample was cultured PBMCs, taken from culture after CMV antigen stimulation. The receptor was isolated from a human donor in good health (CMV status not recorded). Some clones in this sample may be carry-over from other donors' samples. The CDR3 nucleotides are TGCAGCGTCGAGGACAGAACCTACGAGCAGTACTTC. The encoded protein is CSVEDRTYEQYF.